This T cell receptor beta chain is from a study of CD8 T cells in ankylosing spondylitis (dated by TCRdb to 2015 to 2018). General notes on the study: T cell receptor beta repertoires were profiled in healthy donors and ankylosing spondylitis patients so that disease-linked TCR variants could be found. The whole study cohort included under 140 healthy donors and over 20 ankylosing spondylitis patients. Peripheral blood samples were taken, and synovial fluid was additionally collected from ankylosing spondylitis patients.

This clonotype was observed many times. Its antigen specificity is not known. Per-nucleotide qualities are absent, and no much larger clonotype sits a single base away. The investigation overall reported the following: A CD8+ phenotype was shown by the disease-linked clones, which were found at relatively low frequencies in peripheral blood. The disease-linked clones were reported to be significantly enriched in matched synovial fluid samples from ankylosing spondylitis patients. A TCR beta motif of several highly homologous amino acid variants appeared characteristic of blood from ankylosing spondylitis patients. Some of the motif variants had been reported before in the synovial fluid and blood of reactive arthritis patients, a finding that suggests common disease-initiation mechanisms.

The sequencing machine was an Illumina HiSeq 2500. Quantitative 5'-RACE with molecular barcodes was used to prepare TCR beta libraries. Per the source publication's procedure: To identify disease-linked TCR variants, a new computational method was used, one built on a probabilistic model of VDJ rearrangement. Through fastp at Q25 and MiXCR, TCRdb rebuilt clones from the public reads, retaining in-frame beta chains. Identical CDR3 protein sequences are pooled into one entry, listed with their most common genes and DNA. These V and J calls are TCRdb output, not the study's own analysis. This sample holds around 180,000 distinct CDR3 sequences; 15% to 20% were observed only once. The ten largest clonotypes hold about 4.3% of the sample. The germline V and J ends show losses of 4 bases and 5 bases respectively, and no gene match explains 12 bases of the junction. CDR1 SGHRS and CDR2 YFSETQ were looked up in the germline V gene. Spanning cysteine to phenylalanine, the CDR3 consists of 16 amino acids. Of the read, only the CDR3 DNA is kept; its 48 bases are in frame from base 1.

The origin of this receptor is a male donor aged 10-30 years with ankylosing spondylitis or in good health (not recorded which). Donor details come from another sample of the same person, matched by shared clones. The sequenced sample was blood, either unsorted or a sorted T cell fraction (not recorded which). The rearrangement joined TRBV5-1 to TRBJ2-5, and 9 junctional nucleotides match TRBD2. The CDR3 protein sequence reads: CASSLSGSTFGETQYF. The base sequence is TGCGCCAGCAGCCTTAGCGGGAGCACTTTTGGCGAGACCCAGTACTTC.